The 27 T cell receptor beta chains below all came from one sample that was sequenced in a study of T-cell memory formation after mild COVID-19. TCRdb fed the 5' RACE reads into MiXCR, producing one record per CDR3 protein. The sample consists of about 180,000 distinct CDR3 sequences, approximately 16% of them appearing once. Sequenced material: PBMCs or a T cell subset sorted from them (not recorded which). The receptors here all came from an adult woman who had mild COVID-19 (a few samples of this study predate the infection). Cell type and time point are not known.

The chain joins TRBV3-1 to TRBJ2-3, with 13 bases identical to TRBD2. The CDR3 totals 16 residues. V gave up 5 bases and J gave up 4 bases; unmatched junction bases: 6. Germline values: CDR1 LGHDT, CDR2 YNNKEL (reference sequence). CDR3 sequence (DNA): TGTGCCAGCAGCGACAGAACTAGCGGGGGGGCAGATACGCAGTATTTT. Its translation is CASSDRTSGGADTQYF.

This clonotype has more than one count but fewer than ten. V usage is TRBV5-6 and J usage is TRBJ2-1; 10 bases are a match to TRBD2. The germline V gene has CDR1 SGHDT and CDR2 YYEEEE. CDR3 length: 16 residues. The ends lost 1 base at V and 7 bases at J; junction bases unmatched: 8. The CDR3 loop reads CASSLTLAGELNEQFF. The CDR3 DNA sequence: TGTGCCAGCAGCTTGACGCTAGCGGGAGAGTTGAATGAGCAGTTCTTC.

This clonotype was found a few times. The V and J genes are TRBV20-1 and TRBJ2-1, with 11 nucleotides matching TRBD2. The CDR3 is 15 residues long. Germline values: CDR1 DFQATT, CDR2 SNEGSKA (reference sequence). The V and J ends lost 3 bases and 9 bases, in that order; junction bases with no gene match: 10. The CDR3 DNA reads TGCAGTGCTAGGAAGGTAGCGGGGGGGCATGGTGAGCAGTTCTTC. Translation gives CSARKVAGGHGEQFF.

The V and J genes are TRBV2 and TRBJ2-2, with TRBD2 identical over 14 bases. The ends lost 6 bases at V and 5 bases at J; junction bases unmatched: 2. The length of the CDR3 is 15 residues. Looked up from germline, CDR1 is SNHLY and CDR2 is FYNNEI. The CDR3 is CASRGTSGGTGELFF. The CDR3 DNA is TGTGCCAGCAGAGGGACTAGCGGGGGTACCGGGGAGCTGTTTTTT.

A few counts support this clonotype. The rearrangement uses TRBV4-3 and TRBJ1-2; D is undetermined. The CDR3 sequence is 15 residues long. The V and J ends lost 0 bases and 0 bases respectively, with 8 bases between them. Germline values: CDR1 LGHNA, CDR2 YSLEER. The CDR3 DNA sequence: TGCGCCAGCAGCCAAGAGCGGTGGTCTAACTATGGCTACACCTTC. The encoded protein is CASSQERWSNYGYTF.

The chain uses TRBV12-3 or TRBV12-4 and TRBJ1-5; D not certain. This CDR3 has 13 amino acids. Trimming pared 5 bases from V and 3 bases from J, leaving 8 bases between. CDR3 amino acids: CASSRRFNQPQHF. DNA of the CDR3: TGTGCCAGCAGTCGACGATTCAATCAGCCCCAGCATTTT.

This clonotype was seen more than once but under ten times. The chain uses TRBV12-3 or TRBV12-4 and TRBJ2-3; D is possibly TRBD2 (5 bases). V dropped 6 bases and J dropped 9 bases, with 16 bases sitting between them. This CDR3 region has 13 residues. The CDR3 region is CASRRGELETQYF. CDR3 nucleotide sequence: TGTGCCAGCAGACGCGGCGAACTAGAAACGCAGTATTTT.

The chain's CDR3 is CSASSGHPNSPLHF. The CDR3 DNA reads TGCAGTGCTAGTTCGGGCCATCCCAATTCACCCCTCCACTTT. The chain employs TRBV20-1 and TRBJ1-6; D is undetermined. Germline lookup yields CDR1 DFQATT and CDR2 SNEGSKA (reference sequence). This CDR3 has 14 residues. V shed 3 bases and J shed 7 bases, with 13 bases lying between them.

Written as DNA, the CDR3 is TGTGCCACCAGCAGAGTCAGGCTTAGCACAGATACGCAGTATTTT. Its protein product is CATSRVRLSTDTQYF. The V and J genes are TRBV15 and TRBJ2-3; D not certain. The CDR3 covers 15 residues. V was pared by 1 base and J by 0 bases, with 8 bases between. Per the germline V gene, CDR1 is LNHNV and CDR2 is YYDKDF (reference sequence).

The CDR3 loop is CASSSPGLGNTGELFF. As DNA, the CDR3 is TGTGCCAGCAGCTCCCCCGGGTTAGGGAACACCGGGGAGCTGTTTTTT. The rearrangement links TRBV7-3 to TRBJ2-2, with D hard to call. This CDR3 spans 16 amino acids. The V end lost 4 bases, the J end lost 1 base, and 13 bases lay between the germline ends. The germline V gene encodes CDR1 SGHTA and CDR2 FQGTGA. The full variable domain, in which reference TRBV7-3 and TRBJ2-2 provide the parts outside the CDR3, is GAGVSQTPSNKVTEKGKYVELRCDPISGHTALYWYRQSLGQGPEFLIYFQGTGAADDSGLPNDRFFAVRPEGSVSTLKIQRTERGDSAVYLCASSSPGLGNTGELFFGEGSRLTVL.

The rearrangement joins TRBV4-3 to TRBJ2-7; 7 positions match TRBD2. CDR1 is LGHNA, CDR2 YSLEER, per germline. The CDR3 totals 14 residues. V shed 0 bases and J 8 bases; nucleotides not matched to a gene: 7. The CDR3 DNA sequence: TGCGCCAGCAGCCAAGATCTAGCGGAATCCCAGCAGTACTTC. Encoded protein: CASSQDLAESQQYF.

This clonotype was picked up a small number of times. The chain recombines TRBV11-3 with TRBJ2-1, with D maybe TRBD2 (6 bases). Germline CDR1 and CDR2: SGHNT and YENEEA. V lost 5 bases to trimming and J lost 7 bases, with 15 bases between them. The CDR3 covers 14 residues. DNA for the CDR3: TGTGCCAGCAGCGCTGTAGGAGGGCGGAATGAGCAGTTCTTC. This sequence encodes CASSAVGGRNEQFF.

This chain links TRBV10-3 with TRBJ2-7; 7 positions match TRBD2. Germline V lookup: CDR1 ENHRY, CDR2 SYGVKD. The CDR3 contains 15 residues. V trimming: 6 bases; J trimming: 4 bases; junction bases outside the gene matches: 12. The CDR3 DNA reads TGTGCCATCAGGCCTACTAGCGATTCCTTTTACGAGCAGTACTTC. Translated, it gives CAIRPTSDSFYEQYF.

This clonotype has a handful of counts. In nucleotides, the CDR3 is TGTGCCAGCAGCTTTTGGGGAATTAGGGTCCCTCACGCTGAAGCTTTCTTT. Its protein product is CASSFWGIRVPHAEAFF. The rearrangement uses TRBV7-9 and TRBJ1-1; D unclear. The CDR3 contains 17 residues. Germline CDR1 SEHNR, CDR2 FQNEAQ (reference sequence). Trimming left V 3 bases short and J 6 bases short, with 23 bases between.

Worth noting for this clonotype: An end of the junction does not agree with germline; a read error may underlie this. J is TRBJ1-1 and V is TRBV7-9; 9 bases agree with TRBD1. Germline CDR1 is SEHNR and CDR2 is FQNEAQ (reference sequence). CDR3 length equals 20 residues. The CDR3 DNA reads as TGTGCCAGCAGCTTAATAGCGTTAGGACAGGGGACCCGGACGAACACTGGAGCTTTCTTT. Its protein is CASSLIALGQGTRTNTGAFF.

This clonotype came up a few times. V and J are TRBV6-2 or TRBV6-3 and TRBJ2-5; D is ambiguous. V lost 2 bases and J 2 bases, leaving 3 bases between the germline ends. Germline V gene lookup returns CDR1 MNHEY and CDR2 SVGEGT. The CDR3 sequence is 12 residues long. The CDR3 sequence is CASSYGQETQYF. CDR3 in DNA: TGTGCCAGCAGTTACGGGCAAGAGACCCAGTACTTC.

The chain joins TRBV4-3 to TRBJ1-2; D call uncertain. Trimming shortened V by 0 bases and J by 4 bases, and 9 bases separated the two germline ends. CDR3 length: 14 residues. The V gene's germline CDR1 is LGHNA and CDR2 YSLEER. Written as DNA, the CDR3 is TGCGCCAGCAGCCAAGATAGGAGGGCCTATGGCTACACCTTC. It codes for CASSQDRRAYGYTF.

This chain links TRBV6-5 with TRBJ2-1, with D perhaps TRBD1 or TRBD2 (5 bases each). Germline assignment: CDR1 MNHEY and CDR2 SVGAGI. Trimming took off 8 bases at V and 5 bases at J, with 16 bases between the two ends. This CDR3 spans 14 amino acids. Here the CDR3 reads CASRLGTLDNEQFF. CDR3 nucleotides: TGTGCCAGCCGACTCGGGACCCTAGACAATGAGCAGTTCTTC.

The chain employs TRBV29-1 and TRBJ1-5, with 8 bases fitting TRBD1. Germline V gene data show CDR1 as SQVTM and CDR2 as ANQGSEA. The CDR3 spans 13 residues. V shed 5 bases, J shed 4 bases, and the junction held 4 bases outside the gene matches. In DNA form, the CDR3 reads TGCAGCGTTCGGACAGGGTCGAATCAGCCCCAGCATTTT. Translation: CSVRTGSNQPQHF.

This clonotype turned up a few times. This rearrangement joins TRBV5-6 to TRBJ1-6; no clear D. Trimming cost V 6 bases and J 0 bases, with 4 bases left between them. Germline V CDR1 and CDR2: SGHDT, YYEEEE. CDR3 length: 13 residues. This CDR3 reads CASKDSYNSPLHF. The CDR3, as DNA: TGTGCCAGCAAAGACTCCTATAATTCACCCCTCCACTTT. The full variable domain, completed using reference TRBV5-6 and TRBJ1-6, is DAGVTQSPTHLIKTRGQQVTLRCSPKSGHDTVSWYQQALGQGPQFIFQYYEEEERQRGNFPDRFSGHQFPNYSSELNVNALLLGDSALYLCASKDSYNSPLHFGNGTRLTVT.

This clonotype was observed a handful of times. The chain has TRBV7-3 and TRBJ2-1; unclear D gene. Looked up from germline, CDR1 is SGHTA and CDR2 is FQGTGA. CDR3 size: 13 residues. Between the trimmed V and J ends, which lost 1 base and 6 bases, there was a span of 7 bases. In nucleotides, the CDR3 is TGTGCCAGCAGCTTAAGAAGAGGCAATGAGCAGTTCTTC. Translating it yields CASSLRRGNEQFF. The variable domain in full, with the rest retrieved from reference TRBV7-3 and TRBJ2-1, is GAGVSQTPSNKVTEKGKYVELRCDPISGHTALYWYRQSLGQGPEFLIYFQGTGAADDSGLPNDRFFAVRPEGSVSTLKIQRTERGDSAVYLCASSLRRGNEQFFGPGTRLTVL.

This clonotype has just a few counts. The chain uses TRBV7-2 and TRBJ2-2, with TRBD2 identical over 11 bases. CDR1 is SGHTA, CDR2 FQGNSA, per germline. Trimming at V came to 1 base and at J to 5 bases, leaving 3 bases not matched to a gene. The CDR3 is 16 residues long. This chain's CDR3 is CASSLVVAGGTGELFF. The CDR3 DNA follows: TGTGCCAGCAGCTTAGTGGTAGCGGGAGGGACCGGGGAGCTGTTTTTT.

V gene TRBV13 combines with J gene TRBJ2-2; 8 bases match TRBD2. Germline CDR1 PRHDT, CDR2 FYEKMQ (reference sequence). The CDR3 runs to 16 residues. J gave up 5 bases and V 4 bases, and 9 bases lay outside the gene matches. The CDR3 loop reads CASSSHPGLETGELFF. For the CDR3, the DNA is TGTGCCAGCAGCTCACACCCGGGACTAGAAACCGGGGAGCTGTTTTTT.

This clonotype has only a few counts. The chain carries TRBV15 and TRBJ2-1; a possible D gene is TRBD2 (6 bases). V lost 3 bases and J lost 1, with 7 bases in between. CDR1 is LNHNV and CDR2 is YYDKDF in the germline V gene (reference sequence). This CDR3 contains 14 residues. The CDR3 nucleotides are TGTGCCACCAGCAGGGCGGGATCCTACAATGAGCAGTTCTTC. This codes for CATSRAGSYNEQFF.

This chain uses TRBV15 with TRBJ2-7; D is perhaps TRBD1 (5 bases). The CDR3 is 14 residues long. Trimming stripped 1 base from V and 3 bases from J, with 10 bases between. Germline V gene sequence: CDR1 LNHNV, CDR2 YYDKDF (reference sequence). CDR3 sequence (DNA): TGTGCCACCAGCAGAGTTAGCAGGGACTACGAGCAGTACTTC. This codes for CATSRVSRDYEQYF.

V usage is TRBV9 and J usage is TRBJ2-2; 11 positions agree with TRBD1. Trimming cost V 4 bases and J 4 bases; bases outside gene matches: 6. The CDR3 consists of 16 residues. The germline V gene has CDR1 SGDLS and CDR2 YYNGEE. CDR3 loop: CASSPRGQGGTGELFF. The CDR3 DNA reads TGTGCCAGCAGCCCCCGGGGACAGGGGGGCACCGGGGAGCTGTTTTTT.

This clonotype has just a few counts. The CDR3 region is CASSTRVRQFTDTQYF. DNA of the CDR3: TGTGCCAGCAGCACAAGGGTACGGCAGTTCACAGATACGCAGTATTTT. The chain couples TRBV7-2 to TRBJ2-3; D not resolved. V was trimmed by 5 bases and J by 2 bases, leaving 17 bases between them. Germline V gene lookup returns CDR1 SGHTA and CDR2 FQGNSA. The CDR3 contains 16 residues.